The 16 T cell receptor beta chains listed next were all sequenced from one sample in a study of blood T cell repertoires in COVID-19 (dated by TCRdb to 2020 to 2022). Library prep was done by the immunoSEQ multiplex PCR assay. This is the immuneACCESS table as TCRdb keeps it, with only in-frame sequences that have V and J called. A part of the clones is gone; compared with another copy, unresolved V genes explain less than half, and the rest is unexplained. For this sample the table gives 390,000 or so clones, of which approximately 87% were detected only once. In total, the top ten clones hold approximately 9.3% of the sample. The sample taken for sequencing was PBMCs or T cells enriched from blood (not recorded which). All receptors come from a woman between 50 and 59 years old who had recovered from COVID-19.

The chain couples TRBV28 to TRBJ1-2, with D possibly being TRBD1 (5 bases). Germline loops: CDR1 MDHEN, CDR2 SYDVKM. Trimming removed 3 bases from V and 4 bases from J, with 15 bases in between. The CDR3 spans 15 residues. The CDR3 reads CASSLGGASLYGYTF. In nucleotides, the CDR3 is TGTGCCAGCAGTTTGGGAGGGGCGTCTCTCTATGGCTACACCTTC.

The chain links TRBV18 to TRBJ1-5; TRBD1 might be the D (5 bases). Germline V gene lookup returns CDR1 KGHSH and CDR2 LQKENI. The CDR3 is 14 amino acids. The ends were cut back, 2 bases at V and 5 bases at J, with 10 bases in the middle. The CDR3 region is CASSPVGGDQPQHF. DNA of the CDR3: TGTGCCAGCTCACCAGTCGGAGGGGATCAGCCCCAGCATTTT.

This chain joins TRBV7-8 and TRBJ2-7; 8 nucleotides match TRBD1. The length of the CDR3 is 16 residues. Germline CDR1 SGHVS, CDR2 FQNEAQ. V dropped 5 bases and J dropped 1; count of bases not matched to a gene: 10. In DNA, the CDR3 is TGTGCCAGCAGCAAAGAGACAGGGGCCCAATCCTACGAGCAGTACTTC. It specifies CASSKETGAQSYEQYF.

CDR3 amino acids: CASSLVASGGQETQYF. CDR3 bases: TGTGCCAGCAGCTTAGTGGCTAGCGGGGGCCAAGAGACCCAGTACTTC. The chain links TRBV7-6 to TRBJ2-5; 10 nucleotides align to TRBD2. Losses at the gene ends were 1 base for V and 1 base for J; bases not matched to a gene: 3. The CDR3 loop spans 16 amino acids. CDR1 SGHVS and CDR2 FNYEAQ come from the germline V gene.

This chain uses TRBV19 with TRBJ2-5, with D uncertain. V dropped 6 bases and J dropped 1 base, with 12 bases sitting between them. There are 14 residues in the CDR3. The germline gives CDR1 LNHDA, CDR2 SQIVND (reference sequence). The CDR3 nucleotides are TGTGCCAGTAGCCGTGAGAGAAGCCAAGAGACCCAGTACTTC. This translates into CASSRERSQETQYF.

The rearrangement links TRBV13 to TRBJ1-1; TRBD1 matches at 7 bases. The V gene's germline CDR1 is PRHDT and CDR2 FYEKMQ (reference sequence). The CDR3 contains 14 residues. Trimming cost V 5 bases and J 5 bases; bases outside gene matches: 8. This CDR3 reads CASSGRQGRTEAFF. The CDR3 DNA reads TGTGCCAGCAGCGGGCGACAGGGAAGGACTGAAGCTTTCTTT.

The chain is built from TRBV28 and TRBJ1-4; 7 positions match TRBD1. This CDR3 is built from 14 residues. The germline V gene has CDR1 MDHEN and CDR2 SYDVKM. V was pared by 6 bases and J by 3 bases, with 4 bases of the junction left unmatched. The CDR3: CASRTGTANEKLFF. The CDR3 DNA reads TGTGCCAGCAGGACCGGGACAGCTAATGAAAAACTGTTTTTT.

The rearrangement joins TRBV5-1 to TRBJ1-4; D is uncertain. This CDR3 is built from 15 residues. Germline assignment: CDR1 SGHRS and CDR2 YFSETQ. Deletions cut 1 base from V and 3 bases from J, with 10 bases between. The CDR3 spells CASSLSGGSNEKLFF. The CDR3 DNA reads TGCGCCAGCAGCTTGTCGGGAGGGTCTAATGAAAAACTGTTTTTT.

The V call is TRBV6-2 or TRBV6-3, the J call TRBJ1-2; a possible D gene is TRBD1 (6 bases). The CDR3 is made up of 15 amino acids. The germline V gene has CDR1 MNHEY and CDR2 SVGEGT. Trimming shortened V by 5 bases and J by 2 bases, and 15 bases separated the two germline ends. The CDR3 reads CASSQDRNINYGYTF. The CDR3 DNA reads TGTGCCAGCAGTCAAGACAGGAACATAAACTATGGCTACACCTTC.

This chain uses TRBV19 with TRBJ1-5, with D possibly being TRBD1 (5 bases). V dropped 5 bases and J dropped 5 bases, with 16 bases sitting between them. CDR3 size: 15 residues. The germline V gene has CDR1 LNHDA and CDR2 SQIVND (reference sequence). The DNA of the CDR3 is TGTGCCAGTAGTTCCATGGGGGGAGGGGATCAGCCCCAGCATTTT. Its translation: CASSSMGGGDQPQHF. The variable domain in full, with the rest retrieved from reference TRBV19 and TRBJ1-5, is DGGITQSPKYLFRKEGQNVTLSCEQNLNHDAMYWYRQDPGQGLRLIYYSQIVNDFQKGDIAEGYSVSREKKESFPLTVTSAQKNPTAFYLCASSSMGGGDQPQHFGDGTRLSIL.

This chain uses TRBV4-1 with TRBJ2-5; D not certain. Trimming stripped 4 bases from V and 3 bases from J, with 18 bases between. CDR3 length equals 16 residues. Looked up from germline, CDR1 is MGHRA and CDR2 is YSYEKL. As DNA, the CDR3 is TGCGCCAGCAGCCCGGGTGCTGTTCCACATAAAGAGACCCAGTACTTC. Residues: CASSPGAVPHKETQYF.

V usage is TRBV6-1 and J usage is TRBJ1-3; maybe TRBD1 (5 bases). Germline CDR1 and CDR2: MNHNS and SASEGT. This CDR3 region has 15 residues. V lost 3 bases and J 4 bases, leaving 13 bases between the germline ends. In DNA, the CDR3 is TGTGCCAGCAGTGACGACGACAGTCGCGGAAACACCATATATTTT. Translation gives CASSDDDSRGNTIYF.

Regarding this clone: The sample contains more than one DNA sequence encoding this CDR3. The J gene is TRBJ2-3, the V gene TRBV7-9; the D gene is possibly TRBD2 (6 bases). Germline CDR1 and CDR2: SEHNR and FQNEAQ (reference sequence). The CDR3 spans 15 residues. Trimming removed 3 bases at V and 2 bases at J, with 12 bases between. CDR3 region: CASSFSAGSTDTQYF. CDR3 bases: TGTGCCAGCAGCTTTTCGGCGGGGTCCACAGATACGCAGTATTTT.

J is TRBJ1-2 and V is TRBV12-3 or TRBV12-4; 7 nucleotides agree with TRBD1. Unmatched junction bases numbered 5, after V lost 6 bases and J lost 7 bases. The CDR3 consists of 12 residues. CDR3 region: CASSEQGVGYTF. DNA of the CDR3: TGTGCCAGCAGCGAGCAGGGGGTTGGCTACACCTTC.

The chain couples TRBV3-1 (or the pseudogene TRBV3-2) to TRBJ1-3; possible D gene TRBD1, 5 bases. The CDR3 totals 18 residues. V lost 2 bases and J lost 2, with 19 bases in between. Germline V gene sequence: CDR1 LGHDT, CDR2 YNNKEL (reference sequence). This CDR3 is CASSQFRVGTGTGNTIYF. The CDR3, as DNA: TGTGCCAGCAGCCAATTTCGCGTTGGCACAGGCACTGGAAACACCATATATTTT.

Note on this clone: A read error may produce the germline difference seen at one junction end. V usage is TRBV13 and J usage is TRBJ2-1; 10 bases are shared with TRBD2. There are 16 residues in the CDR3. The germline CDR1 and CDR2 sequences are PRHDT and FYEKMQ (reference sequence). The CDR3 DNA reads TGTGCCAGCAGCAAAGATAGCGGGGGGCCCTATAATGAGCAGTTCTTC. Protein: CASSKDSGGPYNEQFF.